Listed here are 27 T cell receptor beta chains from one sample, sequenced in a study of cytomegalovirus exposure and HLA in healthy donors. The study ran its PCR with 60 Vbeta and 13 Jbeta primers. TCRdb keeps only in-frame clones here, not all; method: immunoSEQ multiplex PCR. The sample consists of some 140,000 clones, over 60% of them appearing once. The sequenced sample was PBMCs. The receptor set was obtained from a young man in good health and CMV-seronegative.

The chain couples TRBV11-2 to TRBJ2-5; 7 bases agree with TRBD2. The J call is uncertain, as TRBJ2-7 better fits the DNA end. The CDR3 spans 14 residues. The V gene's germline CDR1 is SGHAT and CDR2 FQNNGV. CDR3 amino acids: CASSLPSGPYEQYF. The DNA of the CDR3 is TGTGCCAGCAGCCTGCCTAGCGGACCCTACGAGCAGTACTTC.

In its sample, this clone was seen once. This chain uses TRBV5-6 with TRBJ1-3, with 9 bases matching TRBD1. Germline CDR1 SGHDT, CDR2 YYEEEE. Trimming removed 3 bases from V and 1 base from J; junction bases left unmatched: 11. The length of the CDR3 is 18 residues. CDR3 nucleotides: TGTGCCAGCAGCTCCCCTCAAAACAGGGGGCGATCTGGAAACACCATATATTTT. Translated: CASSSPQNRGRSGNTIYF.

This chain uses TRBV6-1 with TRBJ2-7; perhaps TRBD1 as D (5 bases). The CDR3 is 13 residues long. In germline, CDR1 is MNHNS, CDR2 SASEGT. Trimming took off 4 bases at V and 4 bases at J, with 11 bases between the two ends. The CDR3 DNA sequence: TGTGCCAGCAGTGGTTACCAGGGATACGAGCAGTACTTC. Protein: CASSGYQGYEQYF.

The chain has TRBV11-2 and TRBJ1-2; TRBD1 agrees at 7 bases. In germline, CDR1 is SGHAT, CDR2 FQNNGV. With 5 bases clipped from V and 4 bases from J, the junction kept 10 bases outside the gene matches. CDR3 size: 15 residues. Written as DNA, the CDR3 is TGTGCCAGCAGCCTGGGGACAGCCACTATCTATGGCTACACCTTC. Translated: CASSLGTATIYGYTF.

DNA for the CDR3: TGTGCCAGCAGTCTCGACAGGGACATCGGGGAGCTGTTTTTT. It codes for CASSLDRDIGELFF. This chain uses TRBV6-5 with TRBJ2-2; 7 bases are shared with TRBD1. The CDR3 totals 14 residues. Germline assignment: CDR1 MNHEY and CDR2 SVGAGI. V lost 5 bases and J lost 7; bases outside the gene matches: 7.

This chain links TRBV7-6 with TRBJ2-7; D is perhaps TRBD2 (5 bases). V lost 1 base to trimming and J lost 3 bases, with 10 bases between them. Germline V gives CDR1 SGHVS, CDR2 FNYEAQ. The CDR3 runs to 14 residues. The CDR3 coding sequence is TGTGCCAGCAGCTTAGGGCCTAGCAGCTACGAGCAGTACTTC. Amino acids: CASSLGPSSYEQYF.

The chain joins TRBV20-1 to TRBJ1-1, with D unclear. Trimming cost V 3 bases and J 7 bases, with 9 bases left between them. Germline V gene sequence: CDR1 DFQATT, CDR2 SNEGSKA (reference sequence). This CDR3 contains 11 residues. The CDR3 DNA reads as TGCAGTGCTAGTGGCCGAGGTGAAGCTTTCTTT. This gives the protein CSASGRGEAFF.

This chain connects TRBV5-1 to TRBJ1-2; no definite D call. Trimming pared 0 bases from V and 3 bases from J, leaving 9 bases between. CDR1 is SGHRS and CDR2 is YFSETQ in the germline V gene. The CDR3 has 14 residues. The CDR3 is CASSLGGEDYGYTF. CDR3 DNA: TGCGCCAGCAGCTTGGGGGGAGAGGACTATGGCTACACCTTC.

Only a few counts were recorded for this clone. The V gene is TRBV11-3, the J gene TRBJ1-1; 8 nucleotides match TRBD1. Germline V CDR1 and CDR2: SGHNT, YENEEA. This CDR3 is 15 amino acids long. Trimming at V came to 5 bases and at J to 2 bases, leaving 7 bases not matched to a gene. CDR3 sequence: CASSPQTGANTEAFF. CDR3 nucleotides: TGTGCCAGCAGCCCTCAGACAGGGGCCAACACTGAAGCTTTCTTT.

The V and J genes are TRBV6-5 and TRBJ1-4, with a tentative D call TRBD1 (6 bases). CDR3 size: 15 residues. Germline-derived CDR1 and CDR2 are MNHEY and SVGAGI. V was trimmed by 6 bases and J by 8 bases, leaving 19 bases between them. The CDR3 region has the DNA TGTGCCAGCAGCCCCCGGGCAGGGGTCGGCGAAAAACTGTTTTTT. Its translation is CASSPRAGVGEKLFF.

This clone was observed a single time. The rearrangement links TRBV10-3 to TRBJ2-3, with a tentative D call TRBD1 (5 bases). Germline V gene sequence: CDR1 ENHRY, CDR2 SYGVKD. The CDR3 is 12 residues long. The V and J ends lost 9 bases and 0 bases respectively, with 7 bases between them. CDR3 sequence reads: CAIAGSTDTQYF. CDR3 sequence (DNA): TGTGCCATTGCAGGGAGCACAGATACGCAGTATTTT.

This chain links TRBV10-3 with TRBJ1-2; 7 bases align to TRBD1. CDR1 is ENHRY and CDR2 is SYGVKD in the germline V gene. Germline trimming cut 7 bases from V and 3 bases from J; bases unmatched to any gene: 5. The CDR3 is made up of 13 amino acids. The CDR3 loop is CAIKSQGYYGYTF. CDR3 nucleotides: TGTGCCATCAAATCACAGGGGTACTATGGCTACACCTTC.

The rearrangement uses TRBV25-1 and TRBJ2-1; 10 nucleotides line up with TRBD2. The CDR3 sequence is 15 residues long. Germline V gene lookup returns CDR1 MGHDK and CDR2 SYGVNS. J gave up 1 base and V 5 bases, and 2 bases lay outside the gene matches. CDR3 sequence: CASSLLAGSYNEQFF. In DNA form, the CDR3 reads TGTGCCAGCAGTCTACTAGCGGGATCCTACAATGAGCAGTTCTTC.

The chain has TRBV5-6 and TRBJ1-4; 9 positions match TRBD1. The V and J ends lost 4 bases and 5 bases, in that order; junction bases with no gene match: 6. Germline V gene lookup returns CDR1 SGHDT and CDR2 YYEEEE. This CDR3 has 15 amino acids. The CDR3: CASSRDRERNEKLFF. The CDR3 DNA follows: TGTGCCAGCAGCCGGGACAGGGAACGGAATGAAAAACTGTTTTTT.

This chain joins TRBV30 and TRBJ2-2; 8 bases align to TRBD2. Germline CDR1 and CDR2: GTSNPN and SVGIG (reference sequence). Unmatched junction bases numbered 12, after V lost 8 bases and J lost 4 bases. This CDR3 is 15 amino acids long. CDR3 nucleotide sequence: TGTGCCGGATCCCGGAGAACTAGCGGCACCGGGGAGCTGTTTTTT. This encodes CAGSRRTSGTGELFF.

The chain joins TRBV7-3 to TRBJ2-3; the D gene is possibly TRBD2 (6 bases). CDR3 length equals 15 residues. V was trimmed by 5 bases and J by 3 bases, leaving 15 bases between them. Germline V CDR1 and CDR2: SGHTA, FQGTGA. The CDR3 is CASSPDLGRTDTQYF. The CDR3, as DNA: TGTGCCAGCAGCCCCGACCTAGGGAGGACAGATACGCAGTATTTT.

The chain joins TRBV6-1 to TRBJ1-5, with D maybe TRBD1 (6 bases). Germline CDR1 and CDR2: MNHNS and SASEGT. V lost 5 bases, J lost 7 bases, and 15 bases lay in between. This CDR3 region has 14 residues. CDR3 amino acids: CASSMGRGEQPQHF. DNA of the CDR3: TGTGCCAGCAGTATGGGCAGGGGAGAGCAGCCCCAGCATTTT.

This clone was seen once. The rearrangement uses TRBV18 and TRBJ2-6; 7 bases line up with TRBD2. The CDR3 consists of 19 residues. Germline loops: CDR1 KGHSH, CDR2 LQKENI. V dropped 4 bases and J dropped 0; count of bases not matched to a gene: 12. The CDR3 loop reads CASSQTPLGGASGANVLTF. CDR3 DNA: TGTGCCAGCTCACAAACGCCCCTGGGAGGGGCCTCTGGGGCCAACGTCCTGACTTTC. Combining the CDR3 with reference TRBV18 and TRBJ2-6 gives the whole variable domain NAGVMQNPRHLVRRRGQEARLRCSPMKGHSHVYWYRQLPEEGLKFMVYLQKENIIDESGMPKERFSAEFPKEGPSILRIQQVVRGDSAAYFCASSQTPLGGASGANVLTFGAGSRLTVL.

This clone was counted only a few times. V gene TRBV10-2 combines with J gene TRBJ2-7; maybe TRBD2 (6 bases). The V gene's germline CDR1 is WSHSY and CDR2 SAAADI. CDR3 length: 12 amino acids. V lost 10 bases, J lost 6 bases, and 16 bases lay in between. The CDR3 nucleotides read TGCGCCACCACCGGCGGAGGGAGCGAGCAGTACTTC. Amino acids: CATTGGGSEQYF.

The V gene is TRBV5-1, the J gene TRBJ2-2, with 8 bases lining up with TRBD1. CDR1 and CDR2 (germline): SGHRS, YFSETQ. This CDR3 region has 15 residues. The V and J ends lost 8 bases and 1 base, in that order; junction bases with no gene match: 7. CDR3 DNA: TGCGCCAGTGAATGGGGACAGGTGAACACCGGGGAGCTGTTTTTT. Amino acids: CASEWGQVNTGELFF.

A single count supports this clone. V is TRBV9 and J is TRBJ2-1, with D maybe TRBD1 (6 bases). Germline values: CDR1 SGDLS, CDR2 YYNGEE. V lost 3 bases to trimming and J lost 0 bases, with 10 bases between them. CDR3 length: 15 amino acids. For the CDR3, the DNA is TGTGCCAGCAGCGACCAGGGGAACTCCTACAATGAGCAGTTCTTC. Its translation is CASSDQGNSYNEQFF.

This chain joins TRBV19 and TRBJ2-3, with 7 bases lining up with TRBD2. The junction had 7 bases not matched to a gene; V was cut back by 5 bases and J by 5 bases. The germline V gene has CDR1 LNHDA and CDR2 SQIVND (reference sequence). CDR3 size: 14 residues. The CDR3 loop reads CASSYSGGGDTQYF. In DNA, the CDR3 is TGTGCCAGTAGTTACTCGGGAGGTGGAGATACGCAGTATTTT. Complete variable domain (other parts from reference TRBV19 and TRBJ2-3): DGGITQSPKYLFRKEGQNVTLSCEQNLNHDAMYWYRQDPGQGLRLIYYSQIVNDFQKGDIAEGYSVSREKKESFPLTVTSAQKNPTAFYLCASSYSGGGDTQYFGPGTRLTVL.

The chain uses TRBV2 and TRBJ1-4; 7 positions match TRBD1. This CDR3 has 15 residues. Germline CDR1 is SNHLY and CDR2 is FYNNEI. The trim removed 0 bases at V and 4 bases at J, leaving 2 bases unmatched. Here the CDR3 reads CASSEAGQLNEKLFF. The CDR3, as DNA: TGTGCCAGCAGTGAAGCGGGACAGCTTAATGAAAAACTGTTTTTT.

This sequence joins TRBV6-5 and TRBJ2-3; maybe TRBD2 (5 bases). V lost 6 bases to trimming and J lost 4 bases, with 17 bases between them. The CDR3 is 15 amino acids. Germline CDR1 and CDR2: MNHEY and SVGAGI. In DNA form, the CDR3 reads TGTGCCAGCAGGAACGGGGATGGGTGGGCAGATACGCAGTATTTT. This translates into CASRNGDGWADTQYF.

The gene calls are TRBV5-1 and TRBJ2-7; TRBD2 might be the D (7 bases). The CDR3 is made up of 15 amino acids. Germline V gives CDR1 SGHRS, CDR2 YFSETQ. V was cut by 3 bases and J by 6 bases, with 19 bases left in between. The CDR3 is CASSYLGTGGGEQYF. CDR3 bases: TGCGCCAGCAGCTACCTGGGCACGGGGGGCGGCGAGCAGTACTTC.

This clone was seen only a few times. This rearrangement joins TRBV5-4 to TRBJ2-5, with 7 bases fitting TRBD2. Looked up from germline, CDR1 is SGHNT and CDR2 is YYREEE (reference sequence). This CDR3 region has 14 residues. V lost 3 bases to trimming and J lost 4 bases; unmatched junction nucleotides: 6. This chain's CDR3 is CASSSGGSRETQYF. The CDR3 coding sequence is TGTGCCAGCAGCTCGGGCGGGAGCCGAGAGACCCAGTACTTC.

The V call is TRBV2, the J call TRBJ2-7; 14 bases agree with TRBD2. V dropped 6 bases and J dropped 5; count of bases not matched to a gene: 3. Germline loops: CDR1 SNHLY, CDR2 FYNNEI. This CDR3 comprises 14 residues. The CDR3 DNA reads TGTGCCAGCAGGGGGACTAGCGGGAGACACGAGCAGTACTTC. Its protein is CASRGTSGRHEQYF.